What follows is one T cell receptor beta chain and its context. These data come from a study of blood T cell repertoires in COVID-19. The overall study: Spain, Italy and the United States supplied samples that represented acute and convalescent COVID-19.

V was clipped by 6 bases and J by 3 bases, with 10 bases between them. Germline loops: CDR1 KGHSH, CDR2 LQKENI. CDR3 length: 13 residues. Generated by immunoSEQ multiplex PCR, the TCRdb table keeps only in-frame clones and is missing some. Altogether about 150,000 clones are present, about four fifths being singletons, with the ten largest covering less than 30%. This sequence joins TRBV18 and TRBJ2-3; D unresolved. Sequencing was carried out using peripheral blood. The source of this sequence is a woman aged 55-75 years with acute or convalescent COVID-19. CDR3 sequence reads: CASSSARTDTQYF. In DNA, the CDR3 is TGTGCCAGCTCGTCAGCTAGGACAGATACGCAGTATTTT.